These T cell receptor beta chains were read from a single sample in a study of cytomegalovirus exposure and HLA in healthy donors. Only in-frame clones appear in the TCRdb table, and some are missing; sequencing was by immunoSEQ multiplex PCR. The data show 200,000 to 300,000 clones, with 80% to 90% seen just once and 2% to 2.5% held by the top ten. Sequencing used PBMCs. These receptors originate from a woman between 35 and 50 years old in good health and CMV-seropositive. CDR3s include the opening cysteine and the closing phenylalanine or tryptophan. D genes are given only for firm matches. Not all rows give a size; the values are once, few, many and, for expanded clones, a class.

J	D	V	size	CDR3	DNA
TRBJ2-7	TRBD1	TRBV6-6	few	CASSYTGQGSYEQYF	TGTGCCAGCAGTTACACGGGACAGGGGTCCTACGAGCAGTACTTC
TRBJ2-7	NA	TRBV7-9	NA	CASTMPGTPGEQYF	TGTGCCAGCACCATGCCGGGGACACCGGGGGAGCAGTACTTC
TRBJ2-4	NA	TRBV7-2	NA	CASSLASAKNIQYF	TGTGCCAGCAGCTTGGCCTCAGCCAAAAACATTCAGTACTTC
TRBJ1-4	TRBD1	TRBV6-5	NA	CASSYGGTGVEKLFF	TGTGCCAGCAGTTACGGCGGGACAGGGGTTGAAAAACTGTTTTTT
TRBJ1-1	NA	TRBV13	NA	CASSTGQTEAFF	TGTGCCAGCAGCACAGGGCAAACTGAAGCTTTCTTT
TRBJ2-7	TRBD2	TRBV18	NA	CASSTLAGGPNEQYF	TGTGCCAGCTCGACGCTAGCGGGAGGGCCCAACGAGCAGTACTTC
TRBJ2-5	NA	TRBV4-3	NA	CASSQDVWGEETQYF	TGCGCCAGCAGCCAAGATGTCTGGGGAGAAGAGACCCAGTACTTC
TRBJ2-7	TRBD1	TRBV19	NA	CASRPQGANYEQYF	TGTGCCAGTAGGCCGCAGGGGGCGAACTACGAGCAGTACTTC
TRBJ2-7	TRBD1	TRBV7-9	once	CASSHDREGPYEQYF	TGTGCCAGCAGTCACGACAGGGAAGGCCCCTACGAGCAGTACTTC
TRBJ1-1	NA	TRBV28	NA	CASSSGDRNTEAFF	TGTGCCAGCAGTTCCGGCGACAGGAACACTGAAGCTTTCTTT
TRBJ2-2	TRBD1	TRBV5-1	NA	CASSYGTGNTGELFF	TGCGCCAGCAGCTATGGGACAGGGAACACCGGGGAGCTATTTTTT
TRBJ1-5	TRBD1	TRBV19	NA	CASSPLSRQGGDQPQHF	TGTGCCAGTAGTCCCCTCTCGCGACAGGGTGGGGATCAGCCCCAGCATTTT
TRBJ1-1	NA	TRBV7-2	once	CASSLERGSRTEAFF	TGTGCCAGCAGCTTAGAGCGGGGTAGCAGAACTGAAGCTTTCTTT
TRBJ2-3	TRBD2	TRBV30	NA	CAWRSSGGTDTQYF	TGTGCCTGGAGATCGAGCGGGGGCACAGATACGCAGTATTTT